Listed here are 25 T cell receptor beta chains from one sample, sequenced in a study of blood T cell repertoires in COVID-19. Assay: immunoSEQ multiplex PCR; the TCRdb copy retains only in-frame clones and omits some. This table holds roughly 140,000 clones, approximately 73% found once. Sequenced input: peripheral blood. The receptors come from a man aged 60 to 75 with acute or convalescent COVID-19.

This clone turned up a few times. The V gene is TRBV4-1, the J gene TRBJ2-3, with no clear D. Trimming took off 0 bases at V and 2 bases at J, with 9 bases between the two ends. The CDR3 totals 15 residues. Germline CDR1 MGHRA, CDR2 YSYEKL. CDR3 sequence reads: CASSQDIATTDTQYF. In DNA, the CDR3 is TGCGCCAGCAGCCAAGATATAGCCACCACAGATACGCAGTATTTT.

The V gene is TRBV23-1, the J gene TRBJ1-4; TRBD1 matches 9 bases. TRBV23-1 is sorted into the ORF group, with uncertain function. Losses at the gene ends were 2 bases for V and 8 bases for J; bases not matched to a gene: 6. This CDR3 region has 15 residues. Written as DNA, the CDR3 is TGCGCCAGCAGTCAACGACAGGGGGAAGAGGAAAAACTGTTTTTT. Translating it yields CASSQRQGEEEKLFF.

V usage is TRBV7-9 and J usage is TRBJ1-2, with TRBD1 matching over 9 bases. V shed 4 bases and J 7 bases; nucleotides not matched to a gene: 4. CDR3 size: 13 residues. Per germline, CDR1 SEHNR and CDR2 FQNEAQ (reference sequence). This CDR3 reads CASSWDRDSGYTF. The CDR3 nucleotides are TGTGCCAGCAGCTGGGACAGGGACAGTGGCTACACCTTC.

This chain connects TRBV18 to TRBJ1-1, with 8 bases aligning to TRBD1. The V segment lost 1 base and the J segment 0 bases; nucleotides outside the gene matches: 7. Germline CDR1 is KGHSH and CDR2 is LQKENI. This CDR3 region has 17 residues. CDR3 residues: CASSPLGDRGLNTEAFF. The CDR3 DNA is TGTGCCAGCTCACCACTAGGAGACAGGGGATTGAACACTGAAGCTTTCTTT.

The rearrangement links TRBV5-1 to TRBJ2-1; TRBD2 agrees at 8 bases. The CDR3 consists of 15 residues. Losses at the gene ends were 3 bases for V and 9 bases for J; bases not matched to a gene: 11. Germline CDR1 is SGHRS and CDR2 is YFSETQ. In DNA form, the CDR3 reads TGCGCCAGCAGCTATAAAGCGGGAGTGGGAGGTGAGCAGTTCTTC. Translation gives CASSYKAGVGGEQFF.

V and J are TRBV25-1 and TRBJ1-2; possibly TRBD1 for D (5 bases). V was clipped by 1 base and J by 3 bases, with 12 bases between them. Germline lookup yields CDR1 MGHDK and CDR2 SYGVNS. The CDR3 is made up of 15 amino acids. CDR3 coding DNA: TGTGCCAGCAGTGAATTAGCAGGGTTTGACTATGGCTACACCTTC. It translates to CASSELAGFDYGYTF.

The chain is built from TRBV12-2 and TRBJ2-5; the table's TRBD2 call for D was not verified on the DNA. TRBV12-2 is classified as a pseudogene. This CDR3 is 16 amino acids long. In DNA, the CDR3 is TGTGCAAGTCGCTTAGTAAGCGGGAGGGCGGGAGAGACCCAGTACTTC. Translation gives CASRLVSGRAGETQYF.

This clone showed up just a few times. V gene TRBV6-6 combines with J gene TRBJ1-3; perhaps TRBD1 as D (5 bases). The CDR3 covers 13 residues. V was shortened by 6 bases and J by 3 bases, with 9 bases between the two germline ends. From germline, CDR1 is MNHNY and CDR2 SVGAGI (reference sequence). CDR3 in DNA: TGTGCCAGCAGGCCAGGGAATGGAAACACCATATATTTT. As protein: CASRPGNGNTIYF.

The V and J genes are TRBV28 and TRBJ1-2, with D perhaps TRBD1 (6 bases). The germline V gene encodes CDR1 MDHEN and CDR2 SYDVKM. Between the trimmed V and J ends, which lost 7 bases and 4 bases, there was a span of 22 bases. The CDR3 spans 16 residues. The CDR3 nucleotides read TGTGCCAGCACCCAAGTTGGGACACCCTTAGGCTATGGCTACACCTTC. Translated: CASTQVGTPLGYGYTF.

The rearrangement joins TRBV4-1 to TRBJ2-7, with 7 bases matching TRBD1. Germline trimming cut 4 bases from V and 6 bases from J; bases unmatched to any gene: 9. The CDR3 has 14 amino acids. Per germline, CDR1 MGHRA and CDR2 YSYEKL. This chain's CDR3 is CASSLQGVGGEQYF. DNA of the CDR3: TGCGCCAGCAGCCTCCAGGGGGTCGGCGGCGAGCAGTACTTC.

The chain links TRBV6-5 to TRBJ1-4; 7 nucleotides agree with TRBD1. Trimming took 6 bases from V and 0 from J; bases not matched to a gene: 4. The germline V gene has CDR1 MNHEY and CDR2 SVGAGI. The length of the CDR3 is 15 residues. CDR3 in amino acids: CASRLQGATNEKLFF. As DNA, the CDR3 is TGTGCCAGCAGACTGCAGGGGGCAACTAATGAAAAACTGTTTTTT.

This rearrangement joins TRBV7-2 to TRBJ1-1; 9 bases map to TRBD1. CDR1 is SGHTA and CDR2 is FQGNSA in the germline V gene. CDR3 size: 15 residues. With V trimmed by 5 bases and J by 3 bases, 7 bases remained unmatched. The CDR3 region is CASSLTDRGDTEAFF. CDR3 bases: TGTGCCAGCAGCCTCACTGACAGGGGGGACACTGAAGCTTTCTTT.

This clone was seen just once. This rearrangement joins TRBV12-3 or TRBV12-4 to TRBJ2-3, with 7 positions matching TRBD1. The CDR3 contains 13 residues. The V gene end was trimmed by 6 bases and the J gene end by 3 bases; junction bases not matched to a gene: 3. The CDR3 sequence is CASRVQGTDTQYF. In DNA, the CDR3 is TGTGCCAGCAGGGTACAGGGGACAGATACGCAGTATTTT.

This chain's CDR3 is CASSFGDYEQYF. The CDR3 coding sequence is TGTGCCAGCAGCTTCGGAGATTACGAGCAGTACTTC. The chain employs TRBV7-9 and TRBJ2-7, with D unclear. CDR1 is SEHNR and CDR2 is FQNEAQ in the germline V gene (reference sequence). V lost 3 bases and J lost 4, with 7 bases in between. The CDR3 runs to 12 residues.

There are a few counts of this clone. The chain has TRBV28 and TRBJ2-6, with 9 bases that match TRBD1. Germline V CDR1 and CDR2: MDHEN, SYDVKM. The CDR3 has 20 amino acids. The V gene end was trimmed by 5 bases and the J gene end by 0 bases; junction bases not matched to a gene: 14. CDR3 residues: CASSPPTGGWSLSGANVLTF. In nucleotides, the CDR3 is TGTGCCAGCAGTCCACCGACAGGGGGTTGGTCTCTCTCTGGGGCCAACGTCCTGACTTTC.

The CDR3 DNA sequence: TGTGCCTGGATCCAAGGGGCGAACACTGAAGCTTTCTTT. As protein: CAWIQGANTEAFF. The V call is TRBV30, the J call TRBJ1-1; D is possibly TRBD1 (5 bases). CDR1 and CDR2 (germline): GTSNPN, SVGIG (reference sequence). V was clipped by 4 bases and J by 1 base, with 10 bases between them. The CDR3 is 13 residues long.

The chain employs TRBV30 and TRBJ1-1; the match to TRBD1 covers 9 bases. The CDR3 runs to 14 residues. Germline loops: CDR1 GTSNPN, CDR2 SVGIG (reference sequence). The V segment lost 5 bases and the J segment 6 bases; nucleotides outside the gene matches: 10. The DNA of the CDR3 is TGTGCCTGGGCGAACAGGGGGCGCTCCTCTGAAGCTTTCTTT. Protein sequence: CAWANRGRSSEAFF.

The chain combines TRBV7-6 with TRBJ1-1; a possible D gene is TRBD1 (5 bases). V was shortened by 2 bases and J by 3 bases, with 13 bases between the two germline ends. This CDR3 spans 15 amino acids. Per the germline V gene, CDR1 is SGHVS and CDR2 is FNYEAQ. CDR3 sequence (DNA): TGTGCCAGCAGCTTAATGCCCGGAGGGGACACTGAAGCTTTCTTT. It is translated as CASSLMPGGDTEAFF. The full variable domain, with the rest looked up from reference TRBV7-6 and TRBJ1-1, is GAGVSQSPRYKVTKRGQDVALRCDPISGHVSLYWYRQALGQGPEFLTYFNYEAQQDKSGLPNDRFSAERPEGSISTLTIQRTEQRDSAMYRCASSLMPGGDTEAFFGQGTRLTVV.

This chain joins TRBV10-3 and TRBJ2-5, with 8 positions matching TRBD2. The CDR3 extends over 16 amino acids. The junction had 10 bases not matched to a gene; V was cut back by 3 bases and J by 4 bases. The germline V gene has CDR1 ENHRY and CDR2 SYGVKD. CDR3 region: CAISEAERETGETQYF. The CDR3 DNA follows: TGTGCCATCAGTGAAGCGGAGCGGGAGACTGGAGAGACCCAGTACTTC.

V is TRBV7-2 and J is TRBJ2-1, with a weak D call TRBD1 (5 bases). Germline V lookup: CDR1 SGHTA, CDR2 FQGNSA. The CDR3 runs 12 residues. V was clipped by 5 bases and J by 8 bases, with 10 bases between them. CDR3 bases: TGTGCCAGCAGCCGACAGAACTATGAGCAGTTCTTC. Protein: CASSRQNYEQFF.

The chain is built from TRBV19 and TRBJ2-7; 8 bases are a match to TRBD1. V shed 6 bases, J shed 2 bases, and the junction held 12 bases outside the gene matches. Germline V CDR1 and CDR2: LNHDA, SQIVND (reference sequence). The CDR3 runs 16 residues. The CDR3: CASRSTTGGAPYEQYF. The DNA for the CDR3 is TGTGCCAGTAGAAGTACTACAGGGGGAGCTCCCTACGAGCAGTACTTC.

This chain uses TRBV6-5 with TRBJ2-3; D possibly corresponds to TRBD1 (6 bases). The CDR3 is 15 amino acids. CDR1 and CDR2 (germline): MNHEY, SVGAGI. V was clipped by 5 bases and J by 3 bases, with 15 bases between them. In DNA form, the CDR3 reads TGTGCCAGCAGTATACAGGGAAGGAGTACAGATACGCAGTATTTT. This encodes CASSIQGRSTDTQYF.

The chain uses TRBV28 and TRBJ2-5; TRBD1 aligns across 8 bases. This CDR3 is built from 15 residues. The V gene end was trimmed by 5 bases and the J gene end by 4 bases; junction bases not matched to a gene: 9. CDR1 is MDHEN, CDR2 SYDVKM, per germline. CDR3 residues: CASSNRDDRGETQYF. DNA of the CDR3: TGTGCCAGCAGTAATCGGGACGACAGGGGAGAGACCCAGTACTTC.

V is TRBV27 and J is TRBJ1-5; tentative D call: TRBD1 (5 bases). V lost 10 bases, J lost 7 bases, and 20 bases lay in between. Germline V CDR1 and CDR2: MNHEY, SMNVEV (reference sequence). The CDR3 consists of 14 residues. The CDR3 spells CANVNRYGVQPQHF. The CDR3, as DNA: TGTGCCAACGTCAACAGGTACGGCGTACAGCCCCAGCATTTT.

The chain recombines TRBV7-9 with TRBJ2-3; no clear D. Trimming removed 6 bases at V and 5 bases at J, with 9 bases between. The CDR3 covers 12 residues. The germline V gene encodes CDR1 SEHNR and CDR2 FQNEAQ (reference sequence). The CDR3 DNA reads TGTGCCAGCAGTACACAAGAAGATACGCAGTATTTT. Translated: CASSTQEDTQYF. Based on the CDR3 plus reference TRBV7-9 and TRBJ2-3, the full variable domain is DTGVSQNPRHKITKRGQNVTFRCDPISEHNRLYWYRQTLGQGPEFLTYFQNEAQLEKSRLLSDRFSAERPKGSFSTLEIQRTEQGDSAMYLCASSTQEDTQYFGPGTRLTVL.